Here is one T cell receptor beta chain with its context. Antigen specificity is unknown. Naive CD8 cells were CD45RO-negative, positively selected for CCR7, excluding terminally differentiated effector memory CD45RA+ cells. The study enrolled healthy HIV-negative adults without recent acute infections or vaccinations as donors. The data belong to a study of shared clonotypes between healthy human individuals. Study observations and caveats: The study generally estimated greater richness for naive than memory subsets.

Researchers divided each subset's genomic DNA evenly across several immunoSEQ plates. Some clones are missing from TCRdb's copy, which holds only in-frame ones; the method was immunoSEQ multiplex PCR. The data contain hundreds of thousands of clones, around 96% of them singletons. Source material: naive CD8+ T cells sorted from blood. The clonotype originates from a woman in her 30s in good health.

The CDR3 sequence: CASTLTGVAYEQYF. The CDR3 DNA sequence: TGTGCCAGCACCCTGACAGGTGTTGCCTACGAGCAGTACTTC. The chain has TRBV28 and TRBJ2-7, with D possibly TRBD1 on 6 matching bases. Deletions cut 7 bases from V and 2 bases from J, with 15 bases between. CDR1 and CDR2 (germline): MDHEN, SYDVKM. The CDR3 consists of 14 residues.